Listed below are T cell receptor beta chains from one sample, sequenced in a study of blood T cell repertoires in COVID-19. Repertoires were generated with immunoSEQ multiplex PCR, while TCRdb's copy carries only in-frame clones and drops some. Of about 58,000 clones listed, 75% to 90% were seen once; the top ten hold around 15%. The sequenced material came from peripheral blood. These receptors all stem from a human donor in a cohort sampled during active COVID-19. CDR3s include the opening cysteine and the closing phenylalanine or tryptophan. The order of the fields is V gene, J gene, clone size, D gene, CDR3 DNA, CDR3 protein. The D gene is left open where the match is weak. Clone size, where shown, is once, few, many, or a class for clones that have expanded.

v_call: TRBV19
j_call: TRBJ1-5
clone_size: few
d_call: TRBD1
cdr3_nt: TGTGCCAGTAGTCCGAGGGGACAGGGTATGAATCAGCCCCAGCATTTT
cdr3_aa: CASSPRGQGMNQPQHF

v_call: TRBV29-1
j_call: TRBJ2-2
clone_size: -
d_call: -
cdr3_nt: TGCAGCGTTGAAGATCTAGAAGGACACTGGCTATGGACCGGGGAGCTGTTTTTT
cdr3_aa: CSVEDLEGHWLWTGELFF

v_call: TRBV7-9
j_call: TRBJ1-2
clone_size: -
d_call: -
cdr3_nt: TGTGCCAGCAGCTTAGCGAGCACATCGAGGGACTATGGCTACACCTTC
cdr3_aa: CASSLASTSRDYGYTF

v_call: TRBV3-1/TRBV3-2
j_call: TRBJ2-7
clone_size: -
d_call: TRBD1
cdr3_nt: TGTGCCAGCAGCAAACAGGGGACGTCCTACGAGCAGTACTTC
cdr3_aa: CASSKQGTSYEQYF

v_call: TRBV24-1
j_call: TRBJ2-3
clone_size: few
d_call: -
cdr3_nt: TGTGCCACCAGTGATTTACAGGCAGACACAGATACGCAGTATTTT
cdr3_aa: CATSDLQADTDTQYF

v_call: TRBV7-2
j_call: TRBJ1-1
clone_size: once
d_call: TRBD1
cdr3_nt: TGTGCCAGCAGCCAAGATACCAGGGGGCCCATGTCCGGGAACACTGAAGCTTTCTTT
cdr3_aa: CASSQDTRGPMSGNTEAFF

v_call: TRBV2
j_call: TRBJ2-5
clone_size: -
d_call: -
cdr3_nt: TGTGCCAGCAGTTCCCCCGGGACACTGTCACAAGAGACCCAGTACTTC
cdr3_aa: CASSSPGTLSQETQYF

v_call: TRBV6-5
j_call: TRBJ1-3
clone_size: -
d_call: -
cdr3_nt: TGTGCCAGCAGTCAGGGGAACTCTGGAAACACCATATATTTT
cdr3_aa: CASSQGNSGNTIYF

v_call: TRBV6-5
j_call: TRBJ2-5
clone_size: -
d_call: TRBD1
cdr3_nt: TGTGCCAGCAGTACAACAGGGGCGTCGGAGACCCAGTACTTC
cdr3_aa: CASSTTGASETQYF

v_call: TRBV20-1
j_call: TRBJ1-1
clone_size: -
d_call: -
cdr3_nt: TGCAGTGCTAGATCGTCCACTGAAGCTTTCTTT
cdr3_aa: CSARSSTEAFF

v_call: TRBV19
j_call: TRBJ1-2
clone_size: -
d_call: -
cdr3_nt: TGTGCCAGTAGTACCCTGGCGGGCTATGGCTACACCTTC
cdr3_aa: CASSTLAGYGYTF

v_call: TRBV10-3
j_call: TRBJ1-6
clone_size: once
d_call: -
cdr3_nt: TGTGCCATCACCCCGGGTCGGAATTCACCCCTCCACTTT
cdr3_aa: CAITPGRNSPLHF

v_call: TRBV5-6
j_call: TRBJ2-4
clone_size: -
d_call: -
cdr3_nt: TGTGCCAGCAGCTTACCTAGGAAGGAGGGAAACATTCAGTACTTC
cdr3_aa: CASSLPRKEGNIQYF

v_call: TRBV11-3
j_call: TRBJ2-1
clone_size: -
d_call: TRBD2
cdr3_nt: TGTGCCAGCAGCTCTCCGGGACTAGCGGGAGGACGGAGCTCCTACAATGAGCAGTTCTTC
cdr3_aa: CASSSPGLAGGRSSYNEQFF

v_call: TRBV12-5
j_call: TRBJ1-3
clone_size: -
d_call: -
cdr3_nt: TGTGCTAGTGGTTTACTGAACTCTGGAAACACCATATATTTT
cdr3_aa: CASGLLNSGNTIYF

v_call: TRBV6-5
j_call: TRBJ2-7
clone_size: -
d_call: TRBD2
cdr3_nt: TGTGCCAGCAGTTTCCTGACTAGCGGGGCATACGAGCAGTACTTC
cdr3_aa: CASSFLTSGAYEQYF

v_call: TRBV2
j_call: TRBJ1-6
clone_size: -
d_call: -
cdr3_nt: TGTGCCAGCACGCGAAACCCACACAACAGGAACGAGAATTCGGCCCTCCACTTT
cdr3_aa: CASTRNPHNRNENSALHF

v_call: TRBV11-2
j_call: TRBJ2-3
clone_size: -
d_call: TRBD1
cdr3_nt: TGTGCCAGCAGCCCTGGGACAGGGCGGTATACGCAGTATTTT
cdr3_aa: CASSPGTGRYTQYF

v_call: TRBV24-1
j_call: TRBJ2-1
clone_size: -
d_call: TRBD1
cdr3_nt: TGTGCCACCAGTGATTTGGGGATAGGACAGGGAAATTACAATGAGCAGTTCTTC
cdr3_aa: CATSDLGIGQGNYNEQFF

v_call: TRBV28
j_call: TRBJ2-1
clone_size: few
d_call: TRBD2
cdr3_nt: TGTGCCAGCAGTCCGCTCCCGCTAGCGGGGCCTTACAATGAGCAGTTCTTC
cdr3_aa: CASSPLPLAGPYNEQFF

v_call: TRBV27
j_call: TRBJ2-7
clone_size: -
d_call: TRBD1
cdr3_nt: TGTGCCAGCAGTTCTTGGACAGGATCCTACGAGCAGTACTTC
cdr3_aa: CASSSWTGSYEQYF

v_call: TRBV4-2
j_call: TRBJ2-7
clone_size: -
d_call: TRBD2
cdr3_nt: TGTGCCAGCAGCCAAGAAGGTCTGCGGGGGAGCTCCTACGAGCAGTACTTC
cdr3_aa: CASSQEGLRGSSYEQYF

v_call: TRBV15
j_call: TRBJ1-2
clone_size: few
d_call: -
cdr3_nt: TGTGCCACCAGCAGAGACGGTAACTATGGCTACACCTTC
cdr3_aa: CATSRDGNYGYTF

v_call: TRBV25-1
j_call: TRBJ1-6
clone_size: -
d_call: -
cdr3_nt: TGTGCCAGCAGTGAACCGTTGGGGGGTTCACCCCTCCACTTT
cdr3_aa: CASSEPLGGSPLHF

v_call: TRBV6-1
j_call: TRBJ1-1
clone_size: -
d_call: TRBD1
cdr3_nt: TGTGCCAGCAGTGCGTACTCGGGACAGATGAACACTGAAGCTTTCTTT
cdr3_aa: CASSAYSGQMNTEAFF

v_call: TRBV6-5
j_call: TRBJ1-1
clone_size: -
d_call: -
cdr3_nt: TGTGCCAGCACTCCTCCGGGAACAGGGACTGAAGCTTTCTTT
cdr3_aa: CASTPPGTGTEAFF

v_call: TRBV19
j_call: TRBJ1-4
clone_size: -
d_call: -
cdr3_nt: TGTGCCAGTAGCCCCAGGGGAACGGGGGAAAAACTGTTTTTT
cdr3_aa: CASSPRGTGEKLFF